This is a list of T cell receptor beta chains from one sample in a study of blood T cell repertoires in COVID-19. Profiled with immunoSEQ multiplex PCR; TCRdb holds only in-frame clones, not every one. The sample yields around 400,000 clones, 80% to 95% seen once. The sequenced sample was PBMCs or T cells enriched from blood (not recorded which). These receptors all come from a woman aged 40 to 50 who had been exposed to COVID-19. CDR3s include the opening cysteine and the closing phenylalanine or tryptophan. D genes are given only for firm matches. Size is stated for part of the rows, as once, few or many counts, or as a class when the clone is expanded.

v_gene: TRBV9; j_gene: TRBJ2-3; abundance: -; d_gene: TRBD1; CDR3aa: CASSVLQGAVDTQYF; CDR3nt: TGTGCCAGCAGCGTACTACAGGGGGCTGTAGATACGCAGTATTTT
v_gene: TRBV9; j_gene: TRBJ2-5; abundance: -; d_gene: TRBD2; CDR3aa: CASSAFQAGGGETQYF; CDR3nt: TGTGCCAGCAGCGCGTTCCAAGCGGGAGGCGGGGAGACCCAGTACTTC
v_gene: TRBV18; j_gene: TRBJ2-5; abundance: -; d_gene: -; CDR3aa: CASSLVPSQETQYF; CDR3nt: TGTGCCAGCTCGCTAGTACCCTCCCAAGAGACCCAGTACTTC
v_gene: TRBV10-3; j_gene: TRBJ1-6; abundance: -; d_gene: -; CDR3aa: CAISPREGYNSPLHF; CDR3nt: TGTGCCATCAGTCCCCGGGAGGGGTATAATTCACCCCTCCACTTT
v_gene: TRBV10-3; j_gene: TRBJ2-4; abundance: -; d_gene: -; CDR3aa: CAISRVIENIQYF; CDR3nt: TGTGCCATCAGCCGGGTAATAGAAAACATTCAGTACTTC
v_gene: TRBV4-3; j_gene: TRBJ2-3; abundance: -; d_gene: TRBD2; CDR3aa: CASSLQAGVDTQYF; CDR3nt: TGCGCCAGCAGCCTTCAAGCGGGAGTAGATACGCAGTATTTT
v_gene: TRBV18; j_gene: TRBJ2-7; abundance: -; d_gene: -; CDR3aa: CASSPGGALDDEQYF; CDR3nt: TGTGCCAGCTCACCAGGAGGGGCTCTGGACGACGAGCAGTACTTC
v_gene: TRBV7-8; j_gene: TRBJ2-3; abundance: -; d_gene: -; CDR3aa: CATQRRETTDTQYF; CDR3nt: TGTGCCACCCAACGTAGGGAGACCACAGATACGCAGTATTTT
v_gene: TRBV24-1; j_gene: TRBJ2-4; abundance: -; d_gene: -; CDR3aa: CATSDAGKNIQYF; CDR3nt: TGTGCCACCAGTGATGCGGGAAAAAACATTCAGTACTTC
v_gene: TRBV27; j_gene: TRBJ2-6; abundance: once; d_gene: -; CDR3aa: CASSSYSSGANVLTF; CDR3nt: TGTGCCAGCAGTAGCTACAGCTCTGGGGCCAACGTCCTGACTTTC
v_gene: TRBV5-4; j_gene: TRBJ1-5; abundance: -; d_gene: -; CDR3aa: CASSPGWDQPQHF; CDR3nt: TGTGCCAGCAGCCCAGGGTGGGATCAGCCCCAGCATTTT
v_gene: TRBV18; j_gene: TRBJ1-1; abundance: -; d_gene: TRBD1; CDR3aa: CASSPWTGPNSGNTEAFF; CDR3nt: TGTGCCAGCTCTCCATGGACAGGCCCGAATTCGGGGAACACTGAAGCTTTCTTT
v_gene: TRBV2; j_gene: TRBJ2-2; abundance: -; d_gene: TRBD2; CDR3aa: CASSVKASGGELFF; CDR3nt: TGTGCCAGCAGTGTGAAGGCTAGCGGCGGGGAGCTGTTTTTT
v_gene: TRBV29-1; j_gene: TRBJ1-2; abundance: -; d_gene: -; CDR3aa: CSAGQVLNYGYTF; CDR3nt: TGCAGCGCCGGACAAGTTCTTAACTATGGCTACACCTTC
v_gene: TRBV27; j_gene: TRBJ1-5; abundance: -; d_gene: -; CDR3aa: CASRPMGSGNQPQHF; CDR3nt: TGTGCCAGCAGGCCCATGGGGAGTGGCAATCAGCCCCAGCATTTT
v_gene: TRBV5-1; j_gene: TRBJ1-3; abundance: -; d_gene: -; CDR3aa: CASSLAPTGLLSGNTIYF; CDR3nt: TGCGCCAGCAGCTTGGCCCCGACGGGGTTATTGTCTGGAAACACCATATATTTT
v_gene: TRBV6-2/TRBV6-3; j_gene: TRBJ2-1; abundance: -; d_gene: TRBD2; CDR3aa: CASSSSGAYNEQFF; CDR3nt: TGTGCCAGCAGTTCCAGCGGGGCCTACAATGAGCAGTTCTTC
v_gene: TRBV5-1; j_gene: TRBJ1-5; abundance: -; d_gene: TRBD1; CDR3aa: CASSYTGDGNQPQHF; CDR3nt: TGCGCCAGCAGCTATACAGGGGACGGCAATCAGCCCCAGCATTTT
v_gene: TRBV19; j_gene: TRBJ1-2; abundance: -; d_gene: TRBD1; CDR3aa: CASSTDRGPSQGYTF; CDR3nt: TGTGCCAGTAGTACTGACAGGGGCCCTTCGCAAGGCTACACCTTC
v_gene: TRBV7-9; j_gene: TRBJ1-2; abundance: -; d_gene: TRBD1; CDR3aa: CASSERQGRYGYTF; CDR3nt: TGTGCCAGCAGCGAAAGACAGGGTCGGTATGGCTACACCTTC
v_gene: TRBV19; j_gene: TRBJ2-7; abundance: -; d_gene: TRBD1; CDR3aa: CASTSGGGTGGEQYF; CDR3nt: TGTGCCAGTACCTCCGGTGGGGGGACAGGGGGCGAGCAGTACTTC
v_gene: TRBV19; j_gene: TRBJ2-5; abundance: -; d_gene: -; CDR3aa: CASSIGHNQETQYF; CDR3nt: TGTGCCAGTAGTATTGGGCACAACCAAGAGACCCAGTACTTC
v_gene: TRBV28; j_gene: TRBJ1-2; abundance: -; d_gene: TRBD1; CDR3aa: CASSTGERDYTF; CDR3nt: TGTGCCAGCAGTACAGGGGAACGTGACTACACCTTC
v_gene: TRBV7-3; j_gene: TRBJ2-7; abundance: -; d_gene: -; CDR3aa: CASSLSTGGEQYF; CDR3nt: TGTGCCAGCAGCTTGTCGACAGGCGGAGAGCAGTACTTC
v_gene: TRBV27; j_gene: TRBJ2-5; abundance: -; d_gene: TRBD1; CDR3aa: CASSSIDRAQETQYF; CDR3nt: TGTGCCAGCAGTTCAATCGACAGGGCTCAAGAGACCCAGTACTTC
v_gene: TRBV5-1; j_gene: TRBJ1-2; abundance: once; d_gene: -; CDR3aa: CASGSGTLGPYGYTF; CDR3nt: TGCGCCAGCGGTTCCGGGACACTGGGACCTTATGGCTACACCTTC
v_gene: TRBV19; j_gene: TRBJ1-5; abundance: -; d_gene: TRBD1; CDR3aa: CASSITTGTGGDQPQHF; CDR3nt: TGTGCCAGTAGTATAACAACCGGGACAGGGGGAGATCAGCCCCAGCATTTT
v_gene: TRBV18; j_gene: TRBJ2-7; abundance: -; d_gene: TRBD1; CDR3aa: CASSPQGTGAYEQYF; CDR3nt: TGTGCCAGCTCACCACAGGGGACAGGGGCCTACGAGCAGTACTTC
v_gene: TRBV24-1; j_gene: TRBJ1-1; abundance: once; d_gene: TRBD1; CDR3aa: CATSDPTGGTEAFF; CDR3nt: TGTGCCACCAGTGATCCCACAGGGGGGACTGAAGCTTTCTTT
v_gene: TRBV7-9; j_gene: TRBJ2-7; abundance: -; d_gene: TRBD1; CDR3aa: CASSSGQGAYEQYF; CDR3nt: TGTGCCAGCAGCTCGGGACAGGGAGCGTACGAGCAGTACTTC
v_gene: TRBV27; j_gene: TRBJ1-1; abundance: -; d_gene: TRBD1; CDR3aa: CASRVQGVNTEAFF; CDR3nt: TGTGCCAGCAGGGTACAGGGGGTAAACACTGAAGCTTTCTTT
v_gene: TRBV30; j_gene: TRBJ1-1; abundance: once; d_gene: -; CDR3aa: CAWRQNENTEAFF; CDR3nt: TGTGCCTGGAGACAGAATGAGAACACTGAAGCTTTCTTT
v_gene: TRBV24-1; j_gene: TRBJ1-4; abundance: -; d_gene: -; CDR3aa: CATRGATNEKLFF; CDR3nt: TGTGCCACCAGGGGGGCCACTAATGAAAAACTGTTTTTT
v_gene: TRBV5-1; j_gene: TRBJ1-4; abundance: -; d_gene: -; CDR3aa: CASSPPGTNEKLFF; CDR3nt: TGCGCCAGCAGCCCACCGGGAACGAATGAAAAACTGTTTTTT
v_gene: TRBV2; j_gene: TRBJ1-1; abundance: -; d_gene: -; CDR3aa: CASSEQGRNTEAFF; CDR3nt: TGTGCCAGCAGTGAGCAGGGGAGGAACACTGAAGCTTTCTTT
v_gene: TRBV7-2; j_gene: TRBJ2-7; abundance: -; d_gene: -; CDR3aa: CASSLDQGPREQYF; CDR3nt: TGTGCCAGCAGCTTAGATCAGGGGCCGCGTGAGCAGTACTTC
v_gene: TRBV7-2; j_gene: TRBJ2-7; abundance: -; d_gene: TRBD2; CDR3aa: CASSRAGGGQVVGEQYF; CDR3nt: TGTGCCAGCAGCAGAGCGGGAGGGGGCCAGGTCGTGGGCGAGCAGTACTTC
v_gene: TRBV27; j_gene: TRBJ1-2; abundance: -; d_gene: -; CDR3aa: CASRTGDNYGYTF; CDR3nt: TGTGCCAGCAGGACAGGAGATAACTATGGCTACACCTTC
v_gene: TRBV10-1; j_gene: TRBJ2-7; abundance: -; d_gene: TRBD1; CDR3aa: CASSVRQGAGEQYF; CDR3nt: TGCGCCAGCAGTGTACGACAGGGGGCTGGCGAGCAGTACTTC
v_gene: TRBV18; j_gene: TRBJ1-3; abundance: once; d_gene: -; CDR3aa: CASSPRAGLSGNTIYF; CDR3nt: TGTGCCAGCTCACCACGTGCAGGGCTCTCTGGAAACACCATATATTTT
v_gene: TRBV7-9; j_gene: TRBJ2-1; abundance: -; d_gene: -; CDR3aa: CASSVTGTQFFNEQFF; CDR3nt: TGTGCCAGCAGCGTAACCGGGACTCAATTTTTTAATGAGCAGTTCTTC
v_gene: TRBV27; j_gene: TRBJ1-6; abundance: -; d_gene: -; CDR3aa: CASSRLPRGRGNSPLHF; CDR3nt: TGTGCCAGCAGTCGGTTACCCAGGGGAAGAGGAAATTCACCCCTCCACTTT
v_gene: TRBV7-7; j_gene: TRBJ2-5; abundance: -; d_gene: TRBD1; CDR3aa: CASSLDRGGQETQYF; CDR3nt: TGTGCTAGCAGCTTGGACAGGGGAGGGCAAGAGACCCAGTACTTC
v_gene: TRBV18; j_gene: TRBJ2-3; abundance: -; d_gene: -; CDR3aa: CASSTNVGGSSTDTQYF; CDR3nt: TGTGCCAGCTCAACAAACGTAGGCGGGTCTAGCACAGATACGCAGTATTTT
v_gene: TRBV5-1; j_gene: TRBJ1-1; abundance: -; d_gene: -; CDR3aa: CASSLAVGGGTEAFF; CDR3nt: TGCGCCAGCAGCTTGGCGGTGGGGGGTGGAACTGAAGCTTTCTTT
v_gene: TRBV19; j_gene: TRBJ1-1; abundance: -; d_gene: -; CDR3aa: CASSTPPGQRAFF; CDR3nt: TGTGCCAGTAGTACCCCCCCGGGACAAAGAGCTTTCTTT
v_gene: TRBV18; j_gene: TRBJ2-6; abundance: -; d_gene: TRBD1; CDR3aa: CASSGQGNVLTF; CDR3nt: TGTGCCAGCTCAGGACAGGGCAACGTCCTGACTTTC
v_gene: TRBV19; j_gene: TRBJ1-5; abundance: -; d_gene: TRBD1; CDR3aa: CASSIRDRGRNNQPQHF; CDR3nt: TGTGCCAGTAGTATTAGAGACAGGGGTCGAAACAATCAGCCCCAGCATTTT
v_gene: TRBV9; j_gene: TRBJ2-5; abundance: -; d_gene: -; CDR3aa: CASSQGQGGTQYF; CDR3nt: TGTGCCAGCAGCCAGGGACAAGGCGGGACCCAGTACTTC
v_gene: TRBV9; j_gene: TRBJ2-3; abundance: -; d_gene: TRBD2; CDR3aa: CASSAVRLAGGRDTQYF; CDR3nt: TGTGCCAGCAGCGCTGTGCGACTAGCGGGGGGGAGGGATACGCAGTATTTT
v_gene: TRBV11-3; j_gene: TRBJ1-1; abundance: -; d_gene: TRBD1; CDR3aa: CASRTTGGSTEAFF; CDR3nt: TGTGCCAGCAGGACGACAGGGGGGAGCACTGAAGCTTTCTTT
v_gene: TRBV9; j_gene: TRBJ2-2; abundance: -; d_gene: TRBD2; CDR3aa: CASSAMTSGNLGELFF; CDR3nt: TGTGCCAGCAGCGCCATGACTAGCGGGAATCTCGGGGAGCTGTTTTTT
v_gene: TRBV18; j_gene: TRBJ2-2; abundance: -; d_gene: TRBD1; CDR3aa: CASASRQGDGELFF; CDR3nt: TGTGCCAGCGCCTCGAGACAGGGAGATGGGGAGCTGTTTTTT
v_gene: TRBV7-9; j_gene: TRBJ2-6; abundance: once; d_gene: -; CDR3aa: CASSLHGAGANVLTF; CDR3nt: TGTGCCAGCAGCTTACACGGGGCTGGGGCCAACGTCCTGACTTTC
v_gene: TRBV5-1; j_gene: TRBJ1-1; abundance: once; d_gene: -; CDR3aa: CASSLDRSEAFF; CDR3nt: TGCGCCAGCAGCTTGGACAGGTCTGAAGCTTTCTTT